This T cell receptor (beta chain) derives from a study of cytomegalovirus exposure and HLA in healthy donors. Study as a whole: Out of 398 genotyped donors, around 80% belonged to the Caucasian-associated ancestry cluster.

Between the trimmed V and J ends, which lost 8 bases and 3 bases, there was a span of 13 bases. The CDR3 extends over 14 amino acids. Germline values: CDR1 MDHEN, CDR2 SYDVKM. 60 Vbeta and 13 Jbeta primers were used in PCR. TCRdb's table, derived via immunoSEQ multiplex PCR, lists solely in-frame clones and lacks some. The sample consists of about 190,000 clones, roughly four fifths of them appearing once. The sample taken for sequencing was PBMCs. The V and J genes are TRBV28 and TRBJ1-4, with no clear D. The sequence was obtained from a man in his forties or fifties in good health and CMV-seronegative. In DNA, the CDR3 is TGTGCCAGCGAGAATCCCGGGGCTAATGAAAAACTGTTTTTT. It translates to CASENPGANEKLFF.